The clone carrying this T cell receptor beta chain was recorded many times. This record comes from a study of T-cell reconstitution after alpha-beta-depleted transplantation in children. TCRbeta library preparation incorporated unique molecular identifiers. TCRdb processed the PCR reads anew with MiXCR; each CDR3 protein has one entry. This repertoire shows tens of thousands of distinct CDR3 sequences, 4.9% found once; its top ten account for about 20%. The CDR3 loop spans 15 amino acids. Germline V gene sequence: CDR1 LNHDA, CDR2 SQIVND (reference sequence). V lost 6 bases to trimming and J lost 7 bases, with 18 bases between them.

The sample was PBMCs, mostly from graft donor cells, taken 180 days after TCRalphabeta/CD19-depleted stem cell transplant. The chain joins TRBV19 to TRBJ2-2, with D maybe TRBD1 (5 bases). This TCR came from a boy in the first two years of life who had a stem cell transplant for acute myeloid leukemia, so the T cells may come from the graft donor. CDR3 sequence (DNA): TGTGCCAGTAGGGACCGACAGATCTGGGTCGGGGAGCTGTTTTTT. It codes for CASRDRQIWVGELFF.